A single sample gave rise to the 25 T cell receptor beta chains below, sequenced in a study of spatial heterogeneity in lung cancer. Study-wide results and limits: Tumoral mutation counts were tracked by counts of expanded intratumoral alpha and beta TCRs.

Their antigens remain unidentified. As for time point: sample taken at primary tumor resection. TCRdb reanalysed the 5' RACE reads using MiXCR and keeps one entry per CDR3 protein. The profile covers fewer than 2,000 distinct CDR3 sequences, with 10% to 15% appearing a single time and less than 50% taken by the ten largest. The specimen was lung tumor tissue, collected at surgery. These receptors all come from a male donor with early-stage non-small cell lung cancer.

With respect to this clonotype: A junction boundary mismatches the germline segment, possibly from a read error. The chain couples TRBV11-2 to TRBJ2-4; 8 bases match TRBD1. The CDR3 runs 15 residues. The germline gives CDR1 SGHAT, CDR2 FQNNGV. CDR3 DNA: TGTGCCAGCAGCTCGGGACAGGTGGTCAAAAACATTCAGTGCTTC. It codes for CASSSGQVVKNIQCF.

Sample share makes this clonotype medium-sized. This chain links TRBV7-9 with TRBJ2-5; D uncertain. Germline values: CDR1 SEHNR, CDR2 FQNEAQ (reference sequence). The ends were cut back, 6 bases at V and 5 bases at J, with 16 bases in the middle. This CDR3 comprises 14 residues. The DNA of the CDR3 is TGTGCCAGCAGAGGGATGTTCGTCCAGGAGACCCAGTACTTC. Translation: CASRGMFVQETQYF.

This clonotype was detected ten times or more. V gene TRBV5-5 combines with J gene TRBJ2-1; 7 nucleotides align to TRBD1. This CDR3 has 15 amino acids. The junction had 2 bases not matched to a gene; V was cut back by 0 bases and J by 2 bases. Germline lookup yields CDR1 SGHKS and CDR2 YYEKEE (reference sequence). This CDR3 is CASSLGQGAYNEQFF. Written as DNA, the CDR3 is TGTGCCAGCAGCTTGGGACAGGGAGCCTACAATGAGCAGTTCTTC.

This chain uses TRBV7-9 with TRBJ1-1; no firm D call. Looked up from germline, CDR1 is SEHNR and CDR2 is FQNEAQ (reference sequence). The CDR3 length is 11 residues. The germline V and J ends were trimmed by 4 bases and 7 bases, with 7 bases remaining between them. CDR3 sequence reads: CASSSRVEAFF. The DNA for the CDR3 is TGTGCCAGCAGCTCCCGGGTTGAAGCTTTCTTT.

The chain is built from TRBV12-3 or TRBV12-4 and TRBJ1-6, with a tentative D call TRBD1 (6 bases). The CDR3 is made up of 13 amino acids. V gave up 2 bases and J gave up 8 bases, with 7 bases separating them. CDR3 loop: CASSLNRDSPLHF. For the CDR3, the DNA is TGTGCCAGCAGTTTAAACAGGGATTCACCCCTCCACTTT.

As for this clonotype: A much larger clone lies a single base off, so this may be a read error. This chain connects TRBV12-3 or TRBV12-4 to TRBJ2-1; unclear D gene. There are 12 residues in the CDR3. This CDR3 reads CASSRPQNERFF. In nucleotides, the CDR3 is TGTGCCAGCAGCCGACCACAGAATGAGCGGTTCTTC.

By share of the sample, this clonotype is medium-sized. The rearrangement links TRBV7-2 to TRBJ2-1, with a tentative D call TRBD2 (5 bases). Between the trimmed V and J ends, which lost 2 bases and 6 bases, there was a span of 17 bases. The CDR3 spans 16 residues. Germline values: CDR1 SGHTA, CDR2 FQGNSA. The CDR3 spells CASSLYGLNLGNEQFF. CDR3 in DNA: TGTGCCAGCAGCTTATATGGACTTAACCTGGGCAATGAGCAGTTCTTC.

This clonotype has a handful of counts. The chain couples TRBV25-1 to TRBJ2-3, with D uncertain. CDR1 and CDR2 from the germline V gene are MGHDK and SYGVNS. The CDR3 has 13 residues. V lost 0 bases, J lost 4 bases, and 5 bases lay in between. CDR3 DNA sequence: TGTGCCAGCAGTGAATATCCCTCAGATACGCAGTATTTT. This codes for CASSEYPSDTQYF. The full variable domain, its missing parts supplied by reference TRBV25-1 and TRBJ2-3, is EADIYQTPRYLVIGTGKKITLECSQTMGHDKMYWYQQDPGMELHLIHYSYGVNSTEKGDLSSESTVSRIRTEHFPLTLESARPSHTSQYLCASSEYPSDTQYFGPGTRLTVL.

The CDR3 protein is CASSPTGQGGTGELFF. For the CDR3, the DNA is TGTGCCAGCTCACCCACTGGACAGGGAGGAACCGGGGAGCTGTTTTTT. The chain couples TRBV18 to TRBJ2-2; 8 bases line up with TRBD1. Germline V gives CDR1 KGHSH, CDR2 LQKENI. Unmatched junction bases numbered 8, after V lost 3 bases and J lost 5 bases. The CDR3 is 16 residues long.

The chain uses TRBV27 and TRBJ2-1; TRBD2 is a possible D gene (5 bases). CDR3 size: 13 residues. The germline V gene encodes CDR1 MNHEY and CDR2 SMNVEV (reference sequence). Trimming removed 3 bases from V and 8 bases from J, with 11 bases in between. CDR3 sequence reads: CASSLGSIHEQFF. The CDR3 DNA reads as TGTGCCAGCAGTTTGGGGAGCATCCATGAGCAGTTCTTC.

This clonotype is medium-sized within its sample. The rearrangement joins TRBV30 to TRBJ2-7, with D uncertain. The CDR3 consists of 12 residues. Germline CDR1 reads GTSNPN; CDR2 reads SVGIG (reference sequence). Between the trimmed V and J ends, which lost 4 bases and 2 bases, there was a span of 9 bases. CDR3 loop: CAWTLGPYEQYF. The DNA for the CDR3 is TGTGCCTGGACCCTCGGACCCTACGAGCAGTACTTC. The variable domain in full, with the rest retrieved from reference TRBV30 and TRBJ2-7, is SQTIHQWPATLVQPVGSPLSLECTVEGTSNPNLYWYRQAAGRGLQLLFYSVGIGQISSEVPQNLSASRPQDRQFILSSKKLLLSDSGFYLCAWTLGPYEQYFGPGTRLTVT.

The CDR3 DNA reads TGCAGTGCAAAATACAGCTCAATGAACACTGAAGCTTTCTTT. It specifies CSAKYSSMNTEAFF. J is TRBJ1-1 and V is TRBV20-1; D remains unclear. The germline V and J ends were trimmed by 6 bases and 0 bases, with 14 bases remaining between them. The CDR3 has 14 residues. Germline V gene lookup returns CDR1 DFQATT and CDR2 SNEGSKA (reference sequence).

This clonotype rates as medium-sized. The V call is TRBV10-2, the J call TRBJ1-6, with 7 bases identical to TRBD1. Per the germline V gene, CDR1 is WSHSY and CDR2 is SAAADI. V lost 4 bases and J lost 9; bases outside the gene matches: 3. The CDR3 covers 13 residues. CDR3 DNA: TGCGCCAGCAGTGCAGGGGGGATTTCACCCCTCCACTTT. This gives the protein CASSAGGISPLHF.

This clonotype qualifies as medium-sized. A junction end diverges from the germline sequence, so it may reflect a read error. The chain employs TRBV27 and TRBJ1-1, with TRBD1 as a possible D gene (5 bases). The CDR3 contains 14 residues. Germline lookup yields CDR1 MNHEY and CDR2 SMNVEV (reference sequence). The CDR3 protein is CASSYRSMNTEVFF. The CDR3 nucleotides read TGTGCCAGCAGTTACAGGAGCATGAACACTGAAGTTTTCTTT.

By share of the sample, this clonotype is medium-sized (0.01 to 0.1%). J is TRBJ2-5 and V is TRBV12-3 or TRBV12-4; D call uncertain. CDR3 length equals 11 residues. V lost 5 bases and J lost 0, with 1 base in between. In nucleotides, the CDR3 is TGTGCCAGCAGTCACCAAGAGACCCAGTACTTC. This sequence encodes CASSHQETQYF.

This clonotype has a handful of counts. This chain joins TRBV29-1 and TRBJ2-1; 14 bases match TRBD2. V trimming: 3 bases; J trimming: 9 bases; junction bases outside the gene matches: 7. The CDR3 runs 15 residues. Germline CDR1 and CDR2: SQVTM and ANQGSEA. CDR3 sequence (DNA): TGCAGCGTTGATGGACTAGCGGGAGGCGGCGGTGAGCAGTTCTTC. Translated, it gives CSVDGLAGGGGEQFF.

This chain's CDR3 is CAISVSGEGYGYTF. Here the CDR3 DNA reads TGTGCCATCAGTGTGTCAGGGGAAGGCTATGGCTACACCTTC. This chain connects TRBV10-3 to TRBJ1-2, with D maybe TRBD1 (6 bases). Germline CDR1 is ENHRY and CDR2 is SYGVKD. V lost 4 bases to trimming and J lost 4 bases, with 13 bases between them. This CDR3 has 14 amino acids.

A few counts support this clonotype. The gene calls are TRBV12-3 or TRBV12-4 and TRBJ2-3; possibly TRBD2 for D (7 bases). CDR3 length: 15 amino acids. V gave up 2 bases and J gave up 1 base, with 10 bases separating them. CDR3 DNA sequence: TGTGCCAGCAGTTTACGAGGGGGGGGCACAGATACGCAGTATTTT. The encoded protein is CASSLRGGGTDTQYF.

By its share, this clonotype is medium-sized. CDR3 DNA sequence: TGCGCCAGCAAGGACACCGGGGAGCTGTTTTTT. This sequence encodes CASKDTGELFF. The chain employs TRBV5-1 and TRBJ2-2; D ambiguous. The CDR3 totals 11 residues. CDR1 and CDR2 (germline): SGHRS, YFSETQ. Trimming cost V 6 bases and J 3 bases, with 3 bases left between them.

This clonotype has just a few counts. The genes are TRBV28 and TRBJ1-5, with 8 bases that match TRBD1. Germline CDR1 reads MDHEN; CDR2 reads SYDVKM. The junction had 15 bases not matched to a gene; V was cut back by 5 bases and J by 6 bases. This CDR3 contains 17 residues. CDR3 coding DNA: TGTGCCAGCAGTCCGAATTCCGGGACAGGCAGGAGTCAGCCCCAGCATTTT. Encoded protein: CASSPNSGTGRSQPQHF.

This clonotype is labeled medium-sized (0.01 to 0.1%). The genes are TRBV10-2 and TRBJ2-7; 7 nucleotides align to TRBD1. Germline trimming cut 5 bases from V and 4 bases from J; bases unmatched to any gene: 5. Germline CDR1 reads WSHSY; CDR2 reads SAAADI. The CDR3 consists of 13 residues. The CDR3 coding sequence is TGCGCCAGCAGTCCCGGGACAGATTACGAGCAGTACTTC. Its protein is CASSPGTDYEQYF.

By share, this clonotype ranks as medium-sized. The rearrangement joins TRBV10-2 to TRBJ1-3; tentative D call: TRBD1 (6 bases). Trimming stripped 6 bases from V and 0 bases from J, with 9 bases between. Germline CDR1 WSHSY, CDR2 SAAADI. The CDR3 consists of 14 residues. For the CDR3, the DNA is TGCGCCAGCAGGGGGGCTGACTCTGGAAACACCATATATTTT. This codes for CASRGADSGNTIYF.

By its share, this clonotype is medium-sized. The rearrangement uses TRBV23-1 and TRBJ2-1; 9 bases agree with TRBD2. TRBV23-1 is annotated as an ORF whose role is uncertain. The CDR3 contains 19 residues. V lost 3 bases and J lost 7; bases outside the gene matches: 19. CDR3 nucleotides: TGCGCCAGCAGTCAGCCTTGTGGTTTCGGGACTAGCTATGGGAATGAGCAGTTCTTC. This translates into CASSQPCGFGTSYGNEQFF.

This clonotype is termed medium-sized (0.01 to 0.1%). The chain combines TRBV7-2 with TRBJ2-2; 12 bases are shared with TRBD2. The CDR3 extends over 17 amino acids. V trimming: 2 bases; J trimming: 1 base; junction bases outside the gene matches: 2. The germline gives CDR1 SGHTA, CDR2 FQGNSA. Here the CDR3 reads CASSLLAGGVNTGELFF. CDR3 nucleotides: TGTGCCAGCAGCTTACTAGCGGGAGGGGTGAACACCGGGGAGCTGTTTTTT.

By share of the sample, this clonotype is medium-sized. This chain links TRBV29-1 with TRBJ2-5; 9 bases are a match to TRBD2. V shed 6 bases, J shed 4 bases, and the junction held 9 bases outside the gene matches. Germline V gives CDR1 SQVTM, CDR2 ANQGSEA. The CDR3 loop spans 14 amino acids. CDR3 nucleotides: TGCAGCGTCGCGGGACTAGCTTTTTCAGAGACCCAGTACTTC. Translation: CSVAGLAFSETQYF.